This passage covers 4 T cell receptor beta chains from one sample sequenced in a study of CD8+ T cells in alopecia areata. Treatment defined: oral pan-JAK inhibitor, 5-10 mg twice daily. RNA extraction was followed by reverse transcription into cDNA, which acted as the sequencing template. The protocol was immunoSEQ multiplex PCR, while the TCRdb copy is restricted to in-frame clones and leaves out a portion. The sample contains roughly 170,000 clones, roughly 50% of which appear only once. The sample consisted of CD8+ T cells sorted from blood, taken at week 24, from a patient treated with tofacitinib. These receptor sequences come from a human donor with alopecia areata.

This clone was detected a few times. V and J are TRBV30 and TRBJ2-5; tentatively, D is TRBD1 (6 bases). Germline values: CDR1 GTSNPN, CDR2 SVGIG (reference sequence). The V end was cut by 3 bases, the J end by 5 bases, with 19 bases between. CDR3 length: 15 residues. The chain's CDR3 is CAWSPPTGPVETQYF. CDR3 nucleotide sequence: TGTGCCTGGAGCCCCCCGACAGGACCTGTGGAGACCCAGTACTTC.

The chain recombines TRBV5-6 with TRBJ1-5, with a weak D call TRBD1 (5 bases). Germline V gene lookup returns CDR1 SGHDT and CDR2 YYEEEE. V shed 4 bases and J shed 9 bases, with 14 bases lying between them. The CDR3 is 13 amino acids. CDR3 coding DNA: TGTGCCAGCAGCCCCGGGACCCTCCGGCCCCAGCATTTT. This codes for CASSPGTLRPQHF. Full variable domain (outside the CDR3, taken from reference TRBV5-6 and TRBJ1-5): DAGVTQSPTHLIKTRGQQVTLRCSPKSGHDTVSWYQQALGQGPQFIFQYYEEEERQRGNFPDRFSGHQFPNYSSELNVNALLLGDSALYLCASSPGTLRPQHFGDGTRLSIL.

This chain connects TRBV9 to TRBJ1-3, with TRBD1 matching over 8 bases. V shed 3 bases and J 4 bases; nucleotides not matched to a gene: 9. There are 16 residues in the CDR3. Germline loops: CDR1 SGDLS, CDR2 YYNGEE. The CDR3 here is CASSESKTGAGNTIYF. The CDR3 DNA reads TGTGCCAGCAGCGAAAGCAAGACAGGGGCCGGAAACACCATATATTTT.

There are a few counts of this clone. The rearrangement links TRBV14 to TRBJ2-7; possible D gene TRBD1, 6 bases. This CDR3 is built from 15 residues. V was trimmed by 3 bases and J by 1 base, leaving 13 bases between them. In germline, CDR1 is SGHDN, CDR2 FVKESK. CDR3 coding DNA: TGTGCCAGCAGCCACTGGACAGTCTCATCCTACGAGCAGTACTTC. Translated: CASSHWTVSSYEQYF.